These 10 T cell receptor beta chains were all obtained from the same sample, sequenced in a study of Graves' ophthalmopathy and Graves' hyperthyroidism. From RNA, the CDR3 regions of TCR beta chains were amplified and sequenced. HTBI-primed first-round RT-PCR preceded second-round multiplex PCR. TCRdb re-called the multiplex PCR reads through MiXCR, storing one row per CDR3 protein. The sample records hundreds of thousands of distinct CDR3 sequences, under 50% being singletons. Sequencing was carried out using peripheral blood. These receptors were obtained from an adult man with Graves' ophthalmopathy.

The sample holds a few counts of this clonotype. The chain employs TRBV6-5 and TRBJ1-2; D is undetermined. The CDR3 length is 13 residues. Per the germline V gene, CDR1 is MNHEY and CDR2 is SVGAGI. The germline V and J ends were trimmed by 5 bases and 8 bases, with 15 bases remaining between them. CDR3 nucleotide sequence: TGTGCCAGCAGTCAAGATGCCAAAGGGGGCTACACCTTC. Translated, it gives CASSQDAKGGYTF.

In this sample, this clonotype turned up once. This chain connects TRBV20-1 to TRBJ2-5, with D possibly TRBD1 on 6 matching bases. Germline assignment: CDR1 DFQATT and CDR2 SNEGSKA (reference sequence). This CDR3 contains 12 residues. The V end was cut by 4 bases, the J end by 3 bases, with 9 bases between. The CDR3: CSAKGVEETQYF. The CDR3 nucleotides are TGCAGTGCTAAGGGGGTAGAAGAGACCCAGTACTTC.

There are many counts of this clonotype. DNA for the CDR3: TGCAGCGTGAGGACAGGGGGTAGCTCCTACGAGCAGTACTTC. Amino acids: CSVRTGGSSYEQYF. The chain combines TRBV29-1 with TRBJ2-7; TRBD1 agrees at 10 bases. V was pared by 6 bases and J by 0 bases, with 5 bases of the junction left unmatched. Germline CDR1 reads SQVTM; CDR2 reads ANQGSEA. The CDR3 spans 14 residues.

This clonotype was recorded many times. CDR3 in DNA: TGCAGTGGTCAGGGGGGGGACTCGTACGAGCAGTACTTC. Protein: CSGQGGDSYEQYF. The chain carries TRBV20-1 and TRBJ2-7; D may correspond to TRBD1 or TRBD2 (7 bases each). Germline V gene sequence: CDR1 DFQATT, CDR2 SNEGSKA (reference sequence). The CDR3 has 13 amino acids. V was pared by 7 bases and J by 4 bases, with 17 bases between.

This clonotype occurred a few times. An end of the junction differs from the germline gene, which may be a read error. The genes are TRBV10-2 and TRBJ2-7, with 8 nucleotides matching TRBD1. The CDR3 sequence is 13 residues long. Germline-derived CDR1 and CDR2 are WSHSY and SAAADI. The CDR3 coding sequence is TGTGCCAGCTCCCTCCTGACAGGGGCCGAGCAGTACTTC. Protein product: CASSLLTGAEQYF.

A remark on this clonotype: This may arise from a read error, as a much more abundant clone is one base away. CDR3 protein: CASSTDRDGYAF. The CDR3 DNA follows: TGCGCCAGCAGCACGGACAGGGATGGCTACGCCTTC. The chain is built from TRBV9 and TRBJ1-2; 8 bases line up with TRBD1. The CDR3 length is 12 residues. Per germline, CDR1 SGDLS and CDR2 YYNGEE. The full variable domain, rest sourced from reference TRBV9 and TRBJ1-2, is DSGVTQTPKHLITATGQRVTLRCSPRSGDLSVYWYQQSLDQGLQFLIQYYNGEERAKGNILERFSAQQFPDLHSELNLSSLELGDSALYFCASSTDRDGYAFGSGTRLTVV.

At least ten counts were recorded for this clonotype. This sequence joins TRBV12-3 or TRBV12-4 and TRBJ1-5; no clear D gene. The CDR3 length is 15 residues. The V and J ends lost 7 bases and 5 bases respectively, with 18 bases between them. Written as DNA, the CDR3 is TGTGCCAGCACCTGGAGTCAGCGAAGGGATCAGCCCCAGCATTTT. Protein: CASTWSQRRDQPQHF.

The genes are TRBV2 and TRBJ2-5; 10 bases are shared with TRBD2. Germline-derived CDR1 and CDR2 are SNHLY and FYNNEI. V lost 0 bases and J lost 5; bases outside the gene matches: 12. CDR3 length equals 18 residues. CDR3 bases: TGTGCCAGCAGTGAAGCGCTTACTAGCGGGACAAGCAATGAGACCCAGTACTTC. This translates into CASSEALTSGTSNETQYF. The full variable domain, with the rest looked up from reference TRBV2 and TRBJ2-5, is EPEVTQTPSHQVTQMGQEVILRCVPISNHLYFYWYRQILGQKVEFLVSFYNNEISEKSEIFDDQFSVERPDGSNFTLKIRSTKLEDSAMYFCASSEALTSGTSNETQYFGPGTRLLVL.

The rearrangement uses TRBV11-1 and TRBJ2-5; D remains ambiguous. V lost 2 bases, J lost 2 bases, and 12 bases lay in between. This CDR3 has 15 amino acids. The germline gives CDR1 SGHAT, CDR2 FQDESV (reference sequence). The CDR3 reads CASSLRETPQETQYF. The CDR3 region has the DNA TGTGCCAGCAGCTTAAGAGAGACACCGCAAGAGACCCAGTACTTC. Filled out from reference TRBV11-1 and TRBJ2-5, the complete variable domain reads EAEVAQSPRYKITEKSQAVAFWCDPISGHATLYWYRQILGQGPELLVQFQDESVVDDSQLPKDRFSAERLKGVDSTLKIQPAELGDSAMYLCASSLRETPQETQYFGPGTRLLVL.

This clonotype has more than one count but fewer than ten. The rearrangement links TRBV12-5 to TRBJ1-1; D is undetermined. Germline-derived CDR1 and CDR2 are LGHNT and FRNRAP. Trimming left V 3 bases short and J 1 base short, with 15 bases between. The CDR3 extends over 16 amino acids. Here the CDR3 DNA reads TGTGCTAGTGGTTTATCCGCTCGGCTGAAGAACACTGAAGCTTTCTTT. Protein: CASGLSARLKNTEAFF. The full variable domain, rest sourced from reference TRBV12-5 and TRBJ1-1, is DARVTQTPRHKVTEMGQEVTMRCQPILGHNTVFWYRQTMMQGLELLAYFRNRAPLDDSGMPKDRFSAEMPDATLATLKIQPSEPRDSAVYFCASGLSARLKNTEAFFGQGTRLTVV.